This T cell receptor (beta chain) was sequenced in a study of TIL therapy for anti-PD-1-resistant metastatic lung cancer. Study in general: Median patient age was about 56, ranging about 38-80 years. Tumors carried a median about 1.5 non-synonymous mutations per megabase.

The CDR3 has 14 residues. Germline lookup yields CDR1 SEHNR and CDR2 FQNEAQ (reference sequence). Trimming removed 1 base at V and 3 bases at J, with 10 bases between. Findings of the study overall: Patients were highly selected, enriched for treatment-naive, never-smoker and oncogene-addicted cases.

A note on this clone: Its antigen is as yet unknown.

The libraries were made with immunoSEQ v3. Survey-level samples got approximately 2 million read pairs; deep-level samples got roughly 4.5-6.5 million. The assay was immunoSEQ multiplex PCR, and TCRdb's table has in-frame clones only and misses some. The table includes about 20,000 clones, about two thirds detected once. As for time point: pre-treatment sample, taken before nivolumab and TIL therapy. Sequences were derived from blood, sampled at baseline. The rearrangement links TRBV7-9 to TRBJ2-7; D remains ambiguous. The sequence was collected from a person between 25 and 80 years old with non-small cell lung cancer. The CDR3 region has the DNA TGTGCCAGCAGCTTAGTAGGGCCGGACTACGAGCAGTACGTC. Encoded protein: CASSLVGPDYEQYV.